This TCR beta chain was found in a study of T-cell memory formation after mild COVID-19. V lost 7 bases, J lost 0 bases, and 23 bases lay in between. Germline V gene data show CDR1 as SQVTM and CDR2 as ANQGSEA. The CDR3 has 17 amino acids. TCRdb used MiXCR to reprocess the 5' RACE reads, holding one entry per CDR3 protein. The profile shows 410,000 or so distinct CDR3 sequences, about 22% of them singletons. The rearrangement joins TRBV29-1 to TRBJ2-3, with D hard to call. Sample: PBMCs or a T cell subset sorted from them (not recorded which). The TCR originated in an adult woman who had mild COVID-19 (a few samples of this study predate the infection). Cell type and time point are not known. DNA of the CDR3: TGCAGCGGTTTGATAGGTGGCAGAGGTTCCAGCACAGATACGCAGTATTTT. Protein: CSGLIGGRGSSTDTQYF.